This T cell receptor beta chain was captured by sequencing in a study of T cells expressing NK-cell markers. Broader study findings: Roughly 1.0-7.0% of CD8+ T cells in about six donors belonged to dominant NKG2C+ clonotypes. The CD3+CD56-NKG2C+ fraction of a handful of donors was also led by these clonotypes. Uncertainty persisted over the HCMV specificity of expanded NKG2C+ T cell clones.

Production of TCR beta cDNA relied on 5'RACE template switching with UMIs. TCRdb re-called the 5' RACE reads; every CDR3 protein appears as one record, without DNA. This repertoire comprises roughly 3,100 distinct CDR3 sequences; its ten largest clones make up more than 80%. In regard to this clonotype: As yet, its antigen is unknown.

Sequencing was performed on blood T cells: a sorted CD56 or NKG2C T cell subset, CD4+ or CD8+ T cells, or bulk PBMC T cells (not recorded which). The TCR originated in a man aged 18-75 years in good health.

CDR3 region: CASGLSGTSGRSSYNEQFF. The chain carries TRBV6-4 and TRBJ2-1; lacking DNA, the TRBD2 call made by TCRdb goes unchecked. The CDR3 covers 19 residues. Germline V CDR1 and CDR2: MRHNA, SNTAGT.